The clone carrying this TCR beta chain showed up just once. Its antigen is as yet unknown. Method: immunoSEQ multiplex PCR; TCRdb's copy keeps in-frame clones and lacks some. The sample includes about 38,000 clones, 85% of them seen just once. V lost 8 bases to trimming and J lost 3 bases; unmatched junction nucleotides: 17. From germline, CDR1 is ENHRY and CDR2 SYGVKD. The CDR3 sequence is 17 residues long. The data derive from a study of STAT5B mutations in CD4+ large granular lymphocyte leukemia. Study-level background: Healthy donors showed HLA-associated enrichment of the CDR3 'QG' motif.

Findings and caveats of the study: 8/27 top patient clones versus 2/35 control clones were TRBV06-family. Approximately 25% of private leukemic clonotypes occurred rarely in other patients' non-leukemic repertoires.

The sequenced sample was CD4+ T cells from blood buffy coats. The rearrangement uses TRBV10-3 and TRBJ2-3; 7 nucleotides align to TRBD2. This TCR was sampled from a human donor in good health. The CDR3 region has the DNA TGTGCCATCGGTGCGGCGCCGGGCGGGAGTGTTACAGATACGCAGTATTTT. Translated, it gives CAIGAAPGGSVTDTQYF.